The entry below gives a single T cell receptor (beta chain) sequence along with its context. Its antigen is not identified. These data originate in a study of cytomegalovirus exposure and HLA in healthy donors. This CDR3 contains 15 residues. The germline V gene has CDR1 LNHNV and CDR2 YYDKDF (reference sequence). V was pared by 0 bases and J by 6 bases, with 15 bases between. The PCR made use of 60 Vbeta and 13 Jbeta primers. TCRdb's table, derived via immunoSEQ multiplex PCR, lists solely in-frame clones and lacks some. The data contain roughly 150,000 clones, roughly 80% of them singletons. General study points: Most TCR sequences were uncommon, yet certain public TCRs appeared in many donors.

This receptor was identified in a man between 18 and 29 years old in good health and CMV-seropositive. The V call is TRBV15, the J call TRBJ2-7, with D possibly TRBD1 on 5 matching bases. Sequenced material: PBMCs. CDR3 residues: CATSRDRGLQSEQYF. The CDR3 DNA reads TGTGCCACCAGCAGAGATAGGGGTCTCCAATCCGAGCAGTACTTC.